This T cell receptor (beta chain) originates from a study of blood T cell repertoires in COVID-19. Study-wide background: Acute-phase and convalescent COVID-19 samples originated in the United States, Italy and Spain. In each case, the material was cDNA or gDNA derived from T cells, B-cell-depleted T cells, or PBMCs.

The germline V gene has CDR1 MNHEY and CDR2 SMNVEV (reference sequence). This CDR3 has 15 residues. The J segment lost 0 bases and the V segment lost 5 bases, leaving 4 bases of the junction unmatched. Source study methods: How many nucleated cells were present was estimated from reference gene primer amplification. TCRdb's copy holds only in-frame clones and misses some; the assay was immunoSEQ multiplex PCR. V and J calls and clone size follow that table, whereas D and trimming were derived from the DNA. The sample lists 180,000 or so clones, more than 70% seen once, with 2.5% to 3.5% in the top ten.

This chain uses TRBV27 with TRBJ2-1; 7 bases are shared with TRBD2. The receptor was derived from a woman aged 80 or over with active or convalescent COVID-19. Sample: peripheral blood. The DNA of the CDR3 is TGTGCCAGCAGTCCGGGGGGTAGCTCCTACAATGAGCAGTTCTTC. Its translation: CASSPGGSSYNEQFF.